Described below is a single TCR beta chain sequence and its context. This sample is drawn from a study of OX40 agonist ivuxolimab in advanced cancers. Study in general: Participants averaged roughly 60 years of age (range about 23 to 80) and were 82.7% male.

V was clipped by 7 bases and J by 3 bases, with 9 bases between them. The germline gives CDR1 MNHNS, CDR2 SASEGT. This CDR3 is built from 12 residues. TCRdb's copy holds only in-frame clones and misses some; the assay was immunoSEQ multiplex PCR. Of just over 80,000 clones in the sample, roughly 87% were seen once. Sequences were derived from CD4+ or CD8+ T cells sorted from blood, sampled in a trial of the OX40 agonist ivuxolimab. V is TRBV6-1 and J is TRBJ1-1, with a tentative D call TRBD1 (5 bases). The TCR sequence derives from an adult with an advanced solid tumor such as melanoma, head and neck, liver or kidney cancer. CDR3 sequence (DNA): TGTGCCAGCACCCGAGGGGACACTGAAGCTTTCTTT. The encoded protein is CASTRGDTEAFF.